The 21 T cell receptor beta chains reported below all come from one sample, sequenced in a study of shared clonotypes between healthy human individuals (dated by TCRdb to about 2020). Preparation of the library involved the immunoSEQ multiplex PCR assay. Imported from immuneACCESS, the table was reduced by TCRdb to in-frame sequences with V and J called. These copies leave out some clones; in studies compared against another copy, an unresolved V gene accounts for under half, and the cause of the remainder is not known. In this sample the table shows around 1.9 million clones, more than 85% of which occur a single time. The ten largest clones capture under 2% of the sample. For the CD8 naive samples, CD45RO-negative cells were positively selected for CCR7, yielding a CD45RA+CCR7+ population from which TemRA cells were excluded. The specimen was naive CD8+ T cells from PBMCs. The sample's cell subset or site label is to be understood as: CD45RA+CCR7+. These receptors were obtained from a man between 18 and 29 years old in good health. Some clones in this sample may be carry-over from other donors' samples.

The V gene is TRBV4-3, the J gene TRBJ1-2, with a tentative D call TRBD1 (6 bases). Germline V gene sequence: CDR1 LGHNA, CDR2 YSLEER. The CDR3 totals 16 residues. The V gene lost 6 bases and the J gene lost 5 bases, with 22 bases spanning the gap. The CDR3: CASRQFGGAVQYGYTF. CDR3 nucleotides: TGCGCCAGCAGACAGTTTGGGGGGGCAGTCCAATATGGCTACACCTTC.

The chain employs TRBV5-6 and TRBJ1-4; possibly TRBD1 for D (6 bases). The germline gives CDR1 SGHDT, CDR2 YYEEEE. V dropped 3 bases and J dropped 4 bases, with 13 bases sitting between them. The CDR3 covers 15 residues. This chain's CDR3 is CASSSLTGFNEKLFF. The CDR3 nucleotides are TGTGCCAGCAGCTCCCTGACAGGATTTAATGAAAAACTGTTTTTT.

This chain uses TRBV7-3 with TRBJ2-2, with D perhaps TRBD2 (7 bases). This CDR3 is 17 amino acids long. Per the germline V gene, CDR1 is SGHTA and CDR2 is FQGTGA. Trimming stripped 4 bases from V and 2 bases from J, with 17 bases between. In DNA, the CDR3 is TGTGCCAGCAGCTCCCCCGTAGGGGGGGATAACACCGGGGAGCTGTTTTTT. It codes for CASSSPVGGDNTGELFF.

The V gene is TRBV9, the J gene TRBJ2-7; the match to TRBD2 covers 7 bases. With V trimmed by 2 bases and J by 0 bases, 5 bases remained unmatched. Germline-derived CDR1 and CDR2 are SGDLS and YYNGEE. The CDR3 extends over 15 amino acids. The CDR3, as DNA: TGTGCCAGCAGCGTGACTCCTAGCGGCTCCTACGAGCAGTACTTC. This encodes CASSVTPSGSYEQYF.

The rearrangement links TRBV5-6 to TRBJ1-2; 7 nucleotides line up with TRBD1. The CDR3 runs to 16 residues. Trimming removed 0 bases from V and 2 bases from J; junction bases left unmatched: 7. In germline, CDR1 is SGHDT, CDR2 YYEEEE. The CDR3 bases are TGTGCCAGCAGCTTGGGACAGGGCCCCCCAAACTATGGCTACACCTTC. Amino acid sequence: CASSLGQGPPNYGYTF.

The chain has TRBV6-1 and TRBJ1-2; D remains unclear. With 2 bases removed from V and 3 bases from J, the gap between germline ends came to 7 bases. CDR1 MNHNS and CDR2 SASEGT come from the germline V gene. This CDR3 spans 13 amino acids. CDR3 nucleotide sequence: TGTGCCAGCAGTGAATGGCAGCACTATGGCTACACCTTC. This translates into CASSEWQHYGYTF.

The chain links TRBV5-1 to TRBJ2-7; D may be TRBD1 or TRBD2 (5 bases each). Germline-derived CDR1 and CDR2 are SGHRS and YFSETQ. CDR3 size: 14 residues. V dropped 2 bases and J dropped 6 bases, with 15 bases sitting between them. CDR3 sequence: CASSLGTVMGEQYF. CDR3 in DNA: TGCGCCAGCAGCTTAGGGACGGTGATGGGCGAGCAGTACTTC.

This chain connects TRBV7-6 to TRBJ2-1, with TRBD2 matching 12 bases. This CDR3 has 16 residues. The V gene's germline CDR1 is SGHVS and CDR2 FNYEAQ. Trimming at V came to 5 bases and at J to 9 bases, leaving 11 bases not matched to a gene. The CDR3 sequence is CASSPLAGGPKFEQFF. The CDR3, as DNA: TGTGCCAGCAGCCCCCTAGCGGGAGGGCCGAAGTTTGAGCAGTTCTTC.

The chain has TRBV4-3 and TRBJ2-7; D gene unclear. Germline-derived CDR1 and CDR2 are LGHNA and YSLEER. This CDR3 is 15 amino acids long. Between the trimmed V and J ends, which lost 1 base and 3 bases, there was a span of 13 bases. The chain's CDR3 is CASSQAVGTHYEQYF. DNA of the CDR3: TGCGCCAGCAGCCAAGCAGTAGGCACACACTACGAGCAGTACTTC.

This rearrangement joins TRBV2 to TRBJ1-1; a possible D gene is TRBD1 (6 bases). This CDR3 is 13 amino acids long. Trimming took off 2 bases at V and 3 bases at J, with 7 bases between the two ends. Per germline, CDR1 SNHLY and CDR2 FYNNEI. The chain's CDR3 is CASSETGYTEAFF. The CDR3 DNA reads as TGTGCCAGCAGTGAAACAGGGTACACTGAAGCTTTCTTT.

The chain joins TRBV6-4 to TRBJ2-3, with 12 bases identical to TRBD2. The CDR3 is made up of 17 amino acids. The trim removed 0 bases at V and 6 bases at J, leaving 7 bases unmatched. Germline loops: CDR1 MRHNA, CDR2 SNTAGT. The DNA for the CDR3 is TGTGCCAGCAGTGACTCGAGCACTAGCGGGAGGAGGGATACGCAGTATTTT. Translation gives CASSDSSTSGRRDTQYF.

CDR3 in amino acids: CASSVSRDSEGYTEAFF. The CDR3 DNA reads as TGTGCCAGCAGCGTATCTCGGGACTCGGAGGGGTACACTGAAGCTTTCTTT. The gene calls are TRBV9 and TRBJ1-1; D possibly corresponds to TRBD1 (5 bases). The V and J ends lost 1 base and 3 bases respectively, with 19 bases between them. The germline V gene encodes CDR1 SGDLS and CDR2 YYNGEE. The CDR3 extends over 17 amino acids. The whole variable domain, filled in from reference TRBV9 and TRBJ1-1, reads DSGVTQTPKHLITATGQRVTLRCSPRSGDLSVYWYQQSLDQGLQFLIQYYNGEERAKGNILERFSAQQFPDLHSELNLSSLELGDSALYFCASSVSRDSEGYTEAFFGQGTRLTVV.

The CDR3 is CASSITGTRLYNEQFF. The CDR3 region has the DNA TGTGCCAGCAGCATTACCGGGACTAGACTGTACAATGAGCAGTTCTTC. V gene TRBV11-2 combines with J gene TRBJ2-1, with 8 bases matching TRBD2. J gave up 4 bases and V 5 bases, and 10 bases lay outside the gene matches. The CDR3 contains 16 residues. CDR1 is SGHAT and CDR2 is FQNNGV in the germline V gene. The complete variable domain, with remaining parts taken from reference TRBV11-2 and TRBJ2-1, reads EAGVAQSPRYKIIEKRQSVAFWCNPISGHATLYWYQQILGQGPKLLIQFQNNGVVDDSQLPKDRFSAERLKGVDSTLKIQPAKLEDSAVYLCASSITGTRLYNEQFFGPGTRLTVL.

This sequence joins TRBV7-2 and TRBJ1-1, with D unclear. Germline lookup yields CDR1 SGHTA and CDR2 FQGNSA. Trimming pared 5 bases from V and 5 bases from J, leaving 12 bases between. There are 13 residues in the CDR3. CDR3 nucleotides: TGTGCCAGCAGCCCTGGCTGGGGAACTGAAGCTTTCTTT. Its translation is CASSPGWGTEAFF.

In regard to this clone: Other DNA variants within this sample encode the same CDR3. The chain combines TRBV27 with TRBJ1-5; D remains unclear. Germline CDR1 is MNHEY and CDR2 is SMNVEV (reference sequence). V was shortened by 6 bases and J by 0 bases, with 9 bases between the two germline ends. The CDR3 consists of 14 residues. The CDR3 coding sequence is TGTGCCAGCAGGACCGGGTATAGCAATCAGCCCCAGCATTTT. Translating it yields CASRTGYSNQPQHF.

The J gene is TRBJ2-1, the V gene TRBV27; 7 bases line up with TRBD2. CDR1 MNHEY and CDR2 SMNVEV come from the germline V gene (reference sequence). Trimming cost V 1 base and J 5 bases; bases outside gene matches: 8. The CDR3 totals 16 residues. CDR3 bases: TGTGCCAGCAGTTTATATCTGGGACTACGCAACAATGAGCAGTTCTTC. As protein: CASSLYLGLRNNEQFF.

The chain joins TRBV4-3 to TRBJ2-2; D is possibly TRBD2 (5 bases). The CDR3 loop spans 17 amino acids. V dropped 0 bases and J dropped 6 bases, with 17 bases sitting between them. From germline, CDR1 is LGHNA and CDR2 YSLEER. CDR3: CASSQDGPGWGAGELFF. The CDR3 DNA is TGCGCCAGCAGCCAAGATGGCCCAGGTTGGGGAGCCGGGGAGCTGTTTTTT.

The rearrangement uses TRBV9 and TRBJ2-1; a possible D gene is TRBD1 (6 bases). V was trimmed by 0 bases and J by 3 bases, leaving 13 bases between them. This CDR3 contains 16 residues. The germline CDR1 and CDR2 sequences are SGDLS and YYNGEE. In DNA, the CDR3 is TGTGCCAGCAGCGTAGACAGGGCCCCGCACTACAATGAGCAGTTCTTC. Its translation: CASSVDRAPHYNEQFF.

The chain joins TRBV9 to TRBJ2-1, with a weak D call TRBD1 (6 bases). Germline-derived CDR1 and CDR2 are SGDLS and YYNGEE. The CDR3 covers 23 residues. V was clipped by 3 bases and J by 2 bases, with 36 bases between them. DNA of the CDR3: TGTGCCAGCAGCGCTACACTTACTTGGAAGCAGGGGACGGTTTTGGGGCCCTACAATGAGCAGTTCTTC. Protein sequence: CASSATLTWKQGTVLGPYNEQFF. The whole variable domain, filled in from reference TRBV9 and TRBJ2-1, reads DSGVTQTPKHLITATGQRVTLRCSPRSGDLSVYWYQQSLDQGLQFLIQYYNGEERAKGNILERFSAQQFPDLHSELNLSSLELGDSALYFCASSATLTWKQGTVLGPYNEQFFGPGTRLTVL.

The rearrangement links TRBV10-3 to TRBJ1-3; D unresolved. The CDR3 loop spans 13 amino acids. Trimming took off 6 bases at V and 2 bases at J, with 8 bases between the two ends. Germline assignment: CDR1 ENHRY and CDR2 SYGVKD. The CDR3 reads CAIRPDPGNTIYF. In DNA form, the CDR3 reads TGTGCCATCAGGCCCGACCCTGGAAACACCATATATTTT.

The gene calls are TRBV19 and TRBJ2-7; 13 nucleotides match TRBD2. Germline lookup yields CDR1 LNHDA and CDR2 SQIVND (reference sequence). J lost 3 bases, V lost 5 bases, and 10 bases had no gene match. The CDR3 has 17 residues. CDR3 in DNA: TGTGCCAGTAGTTCGGGATGGGGGACTAGCGGGGTCTACGAGCAGTACTTC. This gives the protein CASSSGWGTSGVYEQYF. Based on the CDR3 plus reference TRBV19 and TRBJ2-7, the full variable domain is DGGITQSPKYLFRKEGQNVTLSCEQNLNHDAMYWYRQDPGQGLRLIYYSQIVNDFQKGDIAEGYSVSREKKESFPLTVTSAQKNPTAFYLCASSSGWGTSGVYEQYFGPGTRLTVT.